The subject of this entry is one TCR beta chain. Repertoires were generated with immunoSEQ multiplex PCR, while TCRdb's copy carries only in-frame clones and drops some. Here the sample spans more than 80,000 clones, 90% being singletons. These data belong to a study of OX40 agonist ivuxolimab in advanced cancers. The CDR3 has 13 residues. V was cut by 5 bases and J by 8 bases, with 12 bases left in between. Germline V gene data show CDR1 as MNHEY and CDR2 as SVGAGI. Autoimmune disease history or systemic immunosuppression was exclusionary. Sequencing was performed on CD4+ or CD8+ T cells sorted from blood, taken in a trial of the OX40 agonist ivuxolimab. The sequence came from an adult with an advanced solid tumor such as melanoma, head and neck, liver or kidney cancer. The V and J genes are TRBV6-5 and TRBJ1-4, with D tentatively TRBD1 (5 bases). CDR3 DNA: TGTGCCAGCAGTAGGGGCCATGGGGAAAAACTGTTTTTT. Protein sequence: CASSRGHGEKLFF.